Listed below are T cell receptor beta chains from one sample, sequenced in a study of T cells after yellow fever vaccination. One entry per CDR3 protein, called by TCRdb with MiXCR from the 5' RACE reads. The sample lists some 150,000 distinct CDR3 sequences, more than 6.5% seen once, with 0.5% to 0.65% in the top ten. The sample in question was CD4+ T cells sorted from PBMCs, obtained 10 days after the yellow fever booster vaccination. These receptors were collected from a man aged 25-45 years who received the YFV17D yellow fever vaccine. CDR3s include the opening cysteine and the closing phenylalanine or tryptophan.

>TRBJ2-1|TRBV10-3
CAISAREVNEQFF
>TRBJ2-1|TRBV5-5
CASSLRGQGVYNEQFF
>TRBJ2-7|TRBV5-6
CASSFRGRYTGGGYEQYF
>TRBJ1-2|TRBV11-2
CASSLRHLLESYGYTF
>TRBJ1-3|TRBV15
CATSITRASGNTIYF
>TRBJ1-2|TRBV3-1
CASSQKISLDGYTF
>TRBJ2-2|TRBV7-9
CASSRDRVNTGELFF
>TRBJ1-5|TRBV7-9
CASGGGDNQPQHF
>TRBJ2-1|TRBV6-5
CASSYRPALSYNEQFF
>TRBJ1-1|TRBV12-3/TRBV12-4
CASSYLNTEAFF
>TRBJ2-7|TRBV5-5
CAMGPGGQSEQYF
>TRBJ2-4|TRBV2
CASASGSKNIQYF
>TRBJ2-5|TRBV5-5
CASSFFPAGETQYF
>TRBJ2-1|TRBV24-1
CATSGASGGYNEQFF
>TRBJ1-5|TRBV20-1
CSARGGTGGRANQPQHF
>TRBJ1-4|TRBV3-1
CASSQVLTEYEKLFF
>TRBJ1-1|TRBV27
CASSFTGLNTEAFF
>TRBJ2-1|TRBV3-1
CASSGLIYNEQFF
>TRBJ2-3|TRBV20-1
CSARLTSGSGDTQYF
>TRBJ2-4|TRBV15
CATSREATKNIQYF
>TRBJ1-2|TRBV6-2/TRBV6-3
CACSYRQGNYGYTF
>TRBJ2-7|TRBV7-2
CASSLGREQYF
>TRBJ2-5|TRBV6-1
CASRLVETQYF
>TRBJ2-5|TRBV10-2
CASTGGTPQETQYF
>TRBJ2-7|TRBV15
CATSRGATAYEQYF
>TRBJ2-7|TRBV5-1
CASSLVATSGSYEQYF
>TRBJ2-7|TRBV28
CASTDSYEQYF
>TRBJ2-5|TRBV7-9
CASSVSGSGETQYF
>TRBJ2-3|TRBV20-1
CSGIGDTQYF
>TRBJ2-3|TRBV5-1
CASSPKDRGPSTQYF
>TRBJ2-3|TRBV5-1
CATRLAGGDTQYF
>TRBJ2-4|TRBV15
CATSFYKNIQYF
>TRBJ2-1|TRBV12-3/TRBV12-4
CASSFRPQFEQFF
>TRBJ2-1|TRBV4-3
CASSLIAGGPGSYNEQFF
>TRBJ2-2|TRBV5-5
CASSGAGLFTGELFF
>TRBJ2-1|TRBV7-6
CASSEMASYNEQFF
>TRBJ2-3|TRBV20-1
CSARPGLSTDTQYF
>TRBJ2-3|TRBV6-1
CASRNWRLDGDTQYF
>TRBJ1-2|TRBV15
CATSPLPSAETGGYTF
>TRBJ2-2|TRBV4-2
CASSQGGLNTGELFF
>TRBJ2-7|TRBV20-1
CSARAGGHYEQYF
>TRBJ2-3|TRBV10-3
CAISLGTGTDTQYF
>TRBJ2-1|TRBV15
CATSRDRVVDEQFF
>TRBJ2-7|TRBV18
CASSGMGRKAEGQYF
>TRBJ2-7|TRBV20-1
CSARVPKAGPDPYEQYF
>TRBJ2-7|TRBV10-3
CAIKDVGNEQYF
>TRBJ2-5|TRBV15
CATSRGSGLAGIQETQYF
>TRBJ2-7|TRBV10-3
CAISPTSYDEQYF
>TRBJ2-3|TRBV20-1
CSARDAREVADTQYF